These 26 T cell receptor beta chains came from one sample sequenced in a study of T cells in tuberculosis. Repertoires were generated with immunoSEQ multiplex PCR, while TCRdb's copy carries only in-frame clones and drops some. The sample consists of more than 30,000 clones, approximately 94% of them appearing once. The sequenced sample consisted of PBMCs. These receptor sequences come from a donor aged 5-35 years with latent tuberculosis or without tuberculosis infection. Some clones in this sample may be carry-over from other donors' samples.

This clone was counted once. The V call is TRBV19, the J call TRBJ2-3; 9 bases align to TRBD1. V was pared by 5 bases and J by 5 bases, with 8 bases of the junction left unmatched. The V gene's germline CDR1 is LNHDA and CDR2 SQIVND (reference sequence). The CDR3 sequence is 15 residues long. CDR3 in DNA: TGTGCCAGTAGTCAACGGGACAGGGCTAGAGATACGCAGTATTTT. Residues: CASSQRDRARDTQYF.

This chain uses TRBV5-6 with TRBJ1-3, with D tentatively TRBD1 (6 bases). The CDR3 sequence is 15 residues long. CDR1 SGHDT and CDR2 YYEEEE come from the germline V gene. Trimming removed 4 bases from V and 0 bases from J, with 11 bases in between. CDR3 DNA: TGTGCCAGCAGCGGTACAGGGTACTCTGGAAACACCATATATTTT. This sequence encodes CASSGTGYSGNTIYF.

The V call is TRBV5-5, the J call TRBJ1-6, with D perhaps matching TRBD1 (6 bases). V was clipped by 0 bases and J by 6 bases, with 7 bases between them. The CDR3 sequence is 14 residues long. The germline CDR1 and CDR2 sequences are SGHKS and YYEKEE (reference sequence). The CDR3, as DNA: TGTGCCAGCAGCTTGGACAGGGCTAATTCACCCCTCCACTTT. This encodes CASSLDRANSPLHF.

This chain links TRBV30 with TRBJ1-2; D not resolved. The germline gives CDR1 GTSNPN, CDR2 SVGIG (reference sequence). This CDR3 region has 14 residues. The V end lost 3 bases, the J end lost 0 bases, and 11 bases lay between the germline ends. CDR3 sequence: CAWSFIESNYGYTF. CDR3 DNA: TGTGCCTGGAGCTTTATAGAGTCTAACTATGGCTACACCTTC.

The gene calls are TRBV28 and TRBJ1-1; no clear D. Per the germline V gene, CDR1 is MDHEN and CDR2 is SYDVKM. The CDR3 has 13 amino acids. V shed 4 bases and J shed 0 bases, with 6 bases lying between them. Here the CDR3 reads CASSSLMNTEAFF. Here the CDR3 DNA reads TGTGCCAGCAGTTCACTCATGAACACTGAAGCTTTCTTT.

This clone was recorded once. V is TRBV5-1 and J is TRBJ2-7, with a weak D call TRBD2 (7 bases). Germline-derived CDR1 and CDR2 are SGHRS and YFSETQ. Trimming took off 1 base at V and 5 bases at J, with 16 bases between the two ends. The CDR3 length is 15 residues. CDR3 in DNA: TGCGCCAGCAGCTTGTCGGGGGGCGAAAGAAACGAGCAGTACTTC. It translates to CASSLSGGERNEQYF.

The V and J genes are TRBV7-2 and TRBJ2-3, with D possibly matching TRBD1 (5 bases). This CDR3 comprises 12 residues. Looked up from germline, CDR1 is SGHTA and CDR2 is FQGNSA. V was shortened by 4 bases and J by 11 bases, with 13 bases between the two germline ends. CDR3 nucleotides: TGTGCCAGCAGCTCCGCTAGGGGCGGGCAGTATTTT. Its translation is CASSSARGGQYF.

The rearrangement joins TRBV2 to TRBJ1-5; 7 positions match TRBD1. From germline, CDR1 is SNHLY and CDR2 FYNNEI. The CDR3 extends over 16 amino acids. The V segment lost 5 bases and the J segment 7 bases; nucleotides outside the gene matches: 14. The CDR3 protein is CASSPLAQDRVQPQHF. As DNA, the CDR3 is TGTGCCAGCAGTCCCTTGGCCCAAGACAGGGTGCAGCCCCAGCATTTT.

This clone was counted a few times. The rearrangement joins TRBV10-3 to TRBJ2-7, with TRBD1 identical over 7 bases. The CDR3 consists of 13 residues. Trimming at V came to 2 bases and at J to 6 bases, leaving 4 bases not matched to a gene. CDR1 is ENHRY and CDR2 is SYGVKD in the germline V gene. As DNA, the CDR3 is TGTGCCATCAGTGAGGACAGGGCGTCCGAGCAGTACTTC. Translated, it gives CAISEDRASEQYF.

The chain carries TRBV7-9 and TRBJ1-4; D remains ambiguous. Germline values: CDR1 SEHNR, CDR2 FQNEAQ (reference sequence). The CDR3 sequence is 16 residues long. V was pared by 5 bases and J by 8 bases, with 21 bases between. The CDR3 loop reads CASSPTALASWEKLFF. The DNA for the CDR3 is TGTGCCAGCAGCCCGACCGCGTTAGCTTCATGGGAAAAACTGTTTTTT.

This chain links TRBV4-3 with TRBJ2-3, with no clear D. V was pared by 4 bases and J by 0 bases, with 5 bases between. The CDR3 extends over 13 amino acids. Germline CDR1 reads LGHNA; CDR2 reads YSLEER. CDR3 residues: CASSRGSTDTQYF. The CDR3 DNA is TGCGCCAGCAGCCGAGGAAGCACAGATACGCAGTATTTT.

This clone was seen a single time. V is TRBV2 and J is TRBJ1-2, with TRBD1 as a possible D gene (6 bases). Looked up from germline, CDR1 is SNHLY and CDR2 is FYNNEI. The V gene lost 8 bases and the J gene lost 4 bases, with 17 bases spanning the gap. This CDR3 has 14 amino acids. The CDR3 loop reads CASASPGQVYGYTF. CDR3 bases: TGTGCCAGCGCAAGTCCGGGACAAGTCTATGGCTACACCTTC.

The chain employs TRBV4-3 and TRBJ1-1, with 8 bases aligning to TRBD1. The CDR3 consists of 14 residues. Germline loops: CDR1 LGHNA, CDR2 YSLEER. Trimming took 2 bases from V and 4 from J; bases not matched to a gene: 3. The CDR3 DNA reads TGCGCCAGCAGCCAACAGGGGGCTAGCACTGAAGCTTTCTTT. Its protein is CASSQQGASTEAFF.

The chain couples TRBV7-2 to TRBJ1-2; unclear D gene. CDR1 and CDR2 (germline): SGHTA, FQGNSA. Trimming stripped 1 base from V and 4 bases from J, with 13 bases between. The CDR3 contains 15 residues. In DNA form, the CDR3 reads TGTGCCAGCAGCTTAGAGGCAGGCTTGAGCTATGGCTACACCTTC. It specifies CASSLEAGLSYGYTF.

The rearrangement links TRBV5-1 to TRBJ1-5, with D hard to call. The length of the CDR3 is 15 residues. Germline V CDR1 and CDR2: SGHRS, YFSETQ. V lost 2 bases, J lost 3 bases, and 12 bases lay in between. The CDR3 coding sequence is TGCGCCAGCAGCTTAGGGTCCGGGGTCAATCAGCCCCAGCATTTT. It codes for CASSLGSGVNQPQHF. The full variable domain, with the rest looked up from reference TRBV5-1 and TRBJ1-5, is KAGVTQTPRYLIKTRGQQVTLSCSPISGHRSVSWYQQTPGQGLQFLFEYFSETQRNKGNFPGRFSGRQFSNSRSEMNVSTLELGDSALYLCASSLGSGVNQPQHFGDGTRLSIL.

This chain uses TRBV7-9 with TRBJ1-6, with TRBD1 as a possible D gene (5 bases). CDR3 length: 16 amino acids. Germline V gene lookup returns CDR1 SEHNR and CDR2 FQNEAQ (reference sequence). V lost 4 bases and J 5 bases, leaving 15 bases between the germline ends. The CDR3 DNA reads as TGTGCCAGCAGCTCCCCGGGGGGAGGGGATAATTCACCCCTCCACTTT. It encodes CASSSPGGGDNSPLHF.

CDR3 protein: CASGNPDRGLNEQFF. The CDR3 DNA reads TGTGCTAGTGGAAACCCGGACAGGGGGCTCAATGAGCAGTTCTTC. The chain is built from TRBV12-5 and TRBJ2-1; 11 positions agree with TRBD1. CDR1 and CDR2 (germline): LGHNT, FRNRAP. Unmatched junction bases numbered 7, after V lost 6 bases and J lost 6 bases. The CDR3 is made up of 15 amino acids.

The V gene is TRBV5-6, the J gene TRBJ1-2, with a tentative D call TRBD1 (6 bases). The CDR3 sequence is 11 residues long. Trimming cost V 3 bases and J 8 bases, with 8 bases left between them. Germline-derived CDR1 and CDR2 are SGHDT and YYEEEE. CDR3 amino acids: CASSSGVGYTF. CDR3 sequence (DNA): TGTGCCAGCAGCTCAGGGGTCGGCTACACCTTC.

This chain uses TRBV25-1 with TRBJ2-7; the D gene is possibly TRBD2 (5 bases). Per the germline V gene, CDR1 is MGHDK and CDR2 is SYGVNS. V lost 1 base and J 4 bases, leaving 14 bases between the germline ends. This CDR3 comprises 15 residues. The chain's CDR3 is CASSESHDRGYEQYF. The CDR3, as DNA: TGTGCCAGCAGTGAATCGCACGATCGGGGATACGAGCAGTACTTC.

The chain recombines TRBV6-4 with TRBJ2-6; D ambiguous. CDR1 is MRHNA and CDR2 is SNTAGT in the germline V gene. The length of the CDR3 is 15 residues. The V and J ends lost 3 bases and 0 bases respectively, with 6 bases between them. The CDR3 nucleotides are TGTGCCAGCAGTGATGGCCACTCTGGGGCCAACGTCCTGACTTTC. Translation gives CASSDGHSGANVLTF.

The CDR3 DNA is TGTGCCAGCAGAAATCAGGGGGCGGATTCACCCCTCCACTTT. Translating gives CASRNQGADSPLHF. This chain uses TRBV6-5 with TRBJ1-6; 8 bases line up with TRBD1. Germline CDR1 and CDR2: MNHEY and SVGAGI. The trim removed 6 bases at V and 8 bases at J, leaving 6 bases unmatched. This CDR3 comprises 14 residues.

CDR3 region: CASSFGLAGEARREQYF. The CDR3 DNA sequence: TGTGCCAGCAGCTTTGGACTAGCGGGAGAAGCCCGGAGGGAGCAGTACTTC. The chain is built from TRBV11-2 and TRBJ2-7, with 13 nucleotides matching TRBD2. CDR3 length equals 17 residues. Germline lookup yields CDR1 SGHAT and CDR2 FQNNGV. V lost 3 bases, J lost 7 bases, and 12 bases stayed unmatched.

The chain joins TRBV27 to TRBJ1-2; 8 positions match TRBD1. The ends lost 10 bases at V and 6 bases at J; junction bases unmatched: 16. Germline V gene data show CDR1 as MNHEY and CDR2 as SMNVEV (reference sequence). The CDR3 totals 15 residues. CDR3 DNA: TGTGCCACCGGTACCACGGCGGACAGGGCCAATGGCTACACCTTC. It encodes CATGTTADRANGYTF.

The chain has TRBV5-1 and TRBJ2-3; tentative D call: TRBD2 (6 bases). This CDR3 contains 17 residues. Trimming removed 4 bases at V and 0 bases at J, with 18 bases between. CDR1 SGHRS and CDR2 YFSETQ come from the germline V gene. The CDR3: CASSPEAQAGSTDTQYF. CDR3 sequence (DNA): TGCGCCAGCAGCCCCGAGGCGCAGGCGGGGAGCACAGATACGCAGTATTTT.

The CDR3 is CASSFSGLRTEAFF. The CDR3 coding sequence is TGTGCCAGCAGCTTTTCAGGGCTTCGCACTGAAGCTTTCTTT. The V call is TRBV11-2, the J call TRBJ1-1, with D maybe TRBD1 (5 bases). Per the germline V gene, CDR1 is SGHAT and CDR2 is FQNNGV. V lost 3 bases to trimming and J lost 4 bases, with 12 bases between them. The CDR3 consists of 14 residues.

The chain is built from TRBV18 and TRBJ1-5; D remains ambiguous. Trimming shortened V by 6 bases and J by 3 bases, and 12 bases separated the two germline ends. CDR3 size: 14 residues. Germline V gives CDR1 KGHSH, CDR2 LQKENI. Written as DNA, the CDR3 is TGTGCCAGCTCCCCCGACGGACTCAATCAGCCCCAGCATTTT. It is translated as CASSPDGLNQPQHF.